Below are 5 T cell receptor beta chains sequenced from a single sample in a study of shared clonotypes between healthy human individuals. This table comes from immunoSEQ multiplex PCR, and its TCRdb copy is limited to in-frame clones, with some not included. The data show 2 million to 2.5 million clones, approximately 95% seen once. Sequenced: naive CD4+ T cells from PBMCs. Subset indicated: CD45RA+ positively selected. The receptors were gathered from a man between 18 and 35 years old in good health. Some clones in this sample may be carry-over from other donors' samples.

The DNA of the CDR3 is TGTGCCAGCAGACGACCGGGACAGGGCGTCTACGAGCAGTACTTC. Encoded protein: CASRRPGQGVYEQYF. The chain couples TRBV11-2 to TRBJ2-7; TRBD1 matches 9 bases. Germline lookup yields CDR1 SGHAT and CDR2 FQNNGV. Trimming removed 6 bases from V and 3 bases from J; junction bases left unmatched: 9. The CDR3 has 15 residues.

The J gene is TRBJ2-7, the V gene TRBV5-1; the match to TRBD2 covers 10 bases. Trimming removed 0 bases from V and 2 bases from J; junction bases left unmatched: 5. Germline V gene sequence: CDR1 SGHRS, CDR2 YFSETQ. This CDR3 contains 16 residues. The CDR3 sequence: CASSLAPAGGPYEQYF. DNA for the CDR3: TGCGCCAGCAGCTTGGCCCCAGCGGGAGGGCCCTACGAGCAGTACTTC.

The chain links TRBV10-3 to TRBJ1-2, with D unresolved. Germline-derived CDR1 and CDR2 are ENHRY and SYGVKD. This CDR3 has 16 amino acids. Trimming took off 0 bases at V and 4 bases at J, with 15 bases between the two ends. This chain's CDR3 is CAISESRTENSYGYTF. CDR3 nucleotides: TGTGCCATCAGTGAGTCGCGAACCGAAAATAGCTATGGCTACACCTTC.

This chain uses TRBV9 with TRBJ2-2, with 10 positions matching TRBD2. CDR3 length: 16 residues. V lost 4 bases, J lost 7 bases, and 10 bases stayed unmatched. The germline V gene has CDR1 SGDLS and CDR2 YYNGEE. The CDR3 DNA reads TGTGCCAGCAGCCCACGAGGGACTAGCGTAGACGGGGAGCTGTTTTTT. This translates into CASSPRGTSVDGELFF.

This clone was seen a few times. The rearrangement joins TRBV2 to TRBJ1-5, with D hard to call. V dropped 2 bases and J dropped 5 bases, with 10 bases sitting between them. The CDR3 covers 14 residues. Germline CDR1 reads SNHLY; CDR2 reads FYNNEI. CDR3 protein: CASSESWEHQPQHF. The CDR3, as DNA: TGTGCCAGCAGTGAATCCTGGGAACATCAGCCCCAGCATTTT.